The source of this T cell receptor (beta chain) is a study of monozygotic twins with inflammatory bowel disease. Study outcomes and limitations: Patients with IBD had less TCRbeta diversity (inverse Simpson) than their healthy co-twins.

Germline V gene lookup returns CDR1 MNHEY and CDR2 SVGAGI. The CDR3 has 15 amino acids. About this clonotype itself: Its antigen is currently unknown.

The template-switching step introduced UMIs that carried a 6-nucleotide sample barcode. TCRdb re-called the 5' RACE reads and gives one entry per CDR3 protein, without DNA. This table lists 350,000 to 400,000 distinct CDR3 sequences. This clonotype was sampled from a human donor with ulcerative colitis or Crohn's disease, or a healthy co-twin of an affected twin (not recorded which). Material for sequencing was blood. J is TRBJ2-2 and V is TRBV6-5; absent DNA, TCRdb's TRBD1 call cannot be checked. CDR3 sequence reads: CASSYGFWGPGELFF.